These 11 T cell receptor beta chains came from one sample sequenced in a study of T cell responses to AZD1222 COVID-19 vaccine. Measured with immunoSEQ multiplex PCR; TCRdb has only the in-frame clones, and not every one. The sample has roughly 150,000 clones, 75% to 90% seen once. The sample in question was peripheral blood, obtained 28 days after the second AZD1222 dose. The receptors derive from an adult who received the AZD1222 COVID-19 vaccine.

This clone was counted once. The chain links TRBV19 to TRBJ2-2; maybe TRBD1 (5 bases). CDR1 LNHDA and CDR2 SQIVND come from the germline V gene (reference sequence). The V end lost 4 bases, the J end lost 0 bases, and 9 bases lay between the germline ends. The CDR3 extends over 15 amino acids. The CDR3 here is CASSRTISNTGELFF. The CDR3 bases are TGTGCCAGTAGTAGGACAATCTCGAACACCGGGGAGCTGTTTTTT.

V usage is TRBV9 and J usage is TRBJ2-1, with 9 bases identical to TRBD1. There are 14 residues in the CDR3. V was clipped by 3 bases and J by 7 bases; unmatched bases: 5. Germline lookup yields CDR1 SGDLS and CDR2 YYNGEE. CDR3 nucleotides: TGTGCCAGCAGCGAGGGGACAGGGCGTAATGAGCAGTTCTTC. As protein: CASSEGTGRNEQFF.

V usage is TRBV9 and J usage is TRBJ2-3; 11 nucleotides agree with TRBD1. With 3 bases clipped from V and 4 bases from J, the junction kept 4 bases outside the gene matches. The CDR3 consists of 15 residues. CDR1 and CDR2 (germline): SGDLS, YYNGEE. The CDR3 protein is CASSATDRGPDTQYF. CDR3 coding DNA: TGTGCCAGCAGCGCGACGGACAGGGGGCCAGATACGCAGTATTTT.

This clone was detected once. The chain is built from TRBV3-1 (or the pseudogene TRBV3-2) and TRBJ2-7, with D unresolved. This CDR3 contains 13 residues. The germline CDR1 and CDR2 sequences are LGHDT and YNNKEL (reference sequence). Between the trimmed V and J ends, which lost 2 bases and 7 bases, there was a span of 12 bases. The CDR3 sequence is CASSQTYGSEQYF. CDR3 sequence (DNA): TGTGCCAGCAGCCAAACTTACGGATCGGAGCAGTACTTC.

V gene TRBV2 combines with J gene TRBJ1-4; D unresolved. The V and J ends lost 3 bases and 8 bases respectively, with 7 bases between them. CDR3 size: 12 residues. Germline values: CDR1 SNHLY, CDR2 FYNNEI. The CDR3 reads CASSDGREKLFF. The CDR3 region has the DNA TGTGCCAGCAGTGATGGACGAGAAAAACTGTTTTTT. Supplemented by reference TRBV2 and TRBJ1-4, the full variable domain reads EPEVTQTPSHQVTQMGQEVILRCVPISNHLYFYWYRQILGQKVEFLVSFYNNEISEKSEIFDDQFSVERPDGSNFTLKIRSTKLEDSAMYFCASSDGREKLFFGSGTQLSVL.

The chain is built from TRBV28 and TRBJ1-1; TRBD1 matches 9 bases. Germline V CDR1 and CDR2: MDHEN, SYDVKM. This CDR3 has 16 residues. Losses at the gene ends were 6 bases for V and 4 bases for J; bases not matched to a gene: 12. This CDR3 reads CASRRTGEFVGTEAFF. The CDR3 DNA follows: TGTGCCAGCAGGAGGACAGGGGAGTTTGTAGGCACTGAAGCTTTCTTT.

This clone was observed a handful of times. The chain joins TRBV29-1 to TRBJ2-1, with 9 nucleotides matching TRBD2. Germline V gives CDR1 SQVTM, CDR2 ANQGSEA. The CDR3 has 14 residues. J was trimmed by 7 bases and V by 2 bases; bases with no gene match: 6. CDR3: CSVERSGRLNEQFF. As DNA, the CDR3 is TGCAGCGTTGAACGGAGCGGGAGGTTAAATGAGCAGTTCTTC.

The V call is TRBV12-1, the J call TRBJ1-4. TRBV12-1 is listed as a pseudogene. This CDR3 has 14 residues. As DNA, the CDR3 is TGTGCCACCGGCAACCCCCAATGGAATGAAAAACTGTTTTTT. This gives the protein CATGNPQWNEKLFF.

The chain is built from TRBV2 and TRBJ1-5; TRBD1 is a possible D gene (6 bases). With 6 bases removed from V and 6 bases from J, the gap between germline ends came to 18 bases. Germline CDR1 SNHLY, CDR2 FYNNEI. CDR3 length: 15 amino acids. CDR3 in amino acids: CASSGIGGLVQPQHF. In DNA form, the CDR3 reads TGTGCCAGCAGCGGAATTGGGGGGCTAGTTCAGCCCCAGCATTTT.

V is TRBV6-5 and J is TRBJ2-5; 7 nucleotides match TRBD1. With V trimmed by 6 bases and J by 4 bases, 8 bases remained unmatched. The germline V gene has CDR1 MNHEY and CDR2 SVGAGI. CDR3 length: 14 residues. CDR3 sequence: CASRDPGGRETQYF. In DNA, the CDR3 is TGTGCCAGCAGGGACCCAGGGGGTCGAGAGACCCAGTACTTC.

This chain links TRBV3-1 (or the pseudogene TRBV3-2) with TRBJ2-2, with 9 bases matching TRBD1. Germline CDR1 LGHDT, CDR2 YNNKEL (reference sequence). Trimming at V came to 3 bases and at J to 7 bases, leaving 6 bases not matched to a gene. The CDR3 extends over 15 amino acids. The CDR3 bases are TGTGCCAGCAGCCAGACAGGGGGAGGGATCGGGGAGCTGTTTTTT. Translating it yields CASSQTGGGIGELFF.